Detailed here is one T cell receptor (beta chain). CDR1 and CDR2 from the germline V gene are MDHEN and SYDVKM. V lost 6 bases, J lost 3 bases, and 13 bases stayed unmatched. The CDR3 loop spans 16 amino acids. Next came a second PCR, run for roughly 6 to 11 cycles, which used a sample-barcoded 5' primer along with a J-beta primer mix. One entry per CDR3 protein results from TCRdb running MiXCR on the 5' RACE reads. The data show 780,000 or so distinct CDR3 sequences, around three fifths seen once. This sample was included in a study of blood T cells in healthy people across ages. The sequenced sample was blood. This chain connects TRBV28 to TRBJ2-7; 8 positions agree with TRBD2. The clonotype was recovered from a man between 35 and 55 years old in good health. The CDR3: CASRKSESLAGYEQYF. DNA for the CDR3: TGTGCCAGCAGAAAGTCCGAGTCCCTAGCGGGCTACGAGCAGTACTTC. The full variable domain, completed using reference TRBV28 and TRBJ2-7, is DVKVTQSSRYLVKRTGEKVFLECVQDMDHENMFWYRQDPGLGLRLIYFSYDVKMKEKGDIPEGYSVSREKKERFSLILESASTNQTSMYLCASRKSESLAGYEQYFGPGTRLTVT.